The rows below give T cell receptor beta chains drawn from one sample of a study of cytomegalovirus exposure and HLA in healthy donors. The data were produced by immunoSEQ multiplex PCR, yet TCRdb's version contains in-frame clones alone and is incomplete. This sample has around 200,000 clones, with about 80% found just once. Material: PBMCs. The receptors were gathered from a man aged 18 to 30 in good health and CMV-seronegative. CDR3s include the opening cysteine and the closing phenylalanine or tryptophan. Fields, in order: J gene, clone size, V gene, CDR3 protein. Size is omitted from some rows. Given values are once, few, many or a class for expanded clones.

j_gene: TRBJ1-1; abundance: .; v_gene: TRBV28; CDR3aa: CASSLLTTEAFF
j_gene: TRBJ1-1; abundance: .; v_gene: TRBV19; CDR3aa: CASSRSRTGPTEAFF
j_gene: TRBJ2-7; abundance: .; v_gene: TRBV6-1; CDR3aa: CASSESSMQYF
j_gene: TRBJ1-4; abundance: .; v_gene: TRBV5-1; CDR3aa: CASSGGDRNEKLFF
j_gene: TRBJ2-3; abundance: .; v_gene: TRBV9; CDR3aa: CASSVTSGGTDTQYF
j_gene: TRBJ1-4; abundance: once; v_gene: TRBV27; CDR3aa: CASSLSSAAPATNEKLFF
j_gene: TRBJ1-2; abundance: .; v_gene: TRBV6-1; CDR3aa: CASSDSATPQYGYTF
j_gene: TRBJ2-1; abundance: .; v_gene: TRBV27; CDR3aa: CASRGAGTTGEQFF
j_gene: TRBJ2-7; abundance: .; v_gene: TRBV6-6; CDR3aa: CASSGTGFYEQYF
j_gene: TRBJ2-7; abundance: .; v_gene: TRBV6-5; CDR3aa: CASRGSYEQYF
j_gene: TRBJ2-1; abundance: few; v_gene: TRBV9; CDR3aa: CASSVAAGGASYNEQFF
j_gene: TRBJ1-3; abundance: .; v_gene: TRBV29-1; CDR3aa: CSVDQGSGNTIYF
j_gene: TRBJ1-5; abundance: .; v_gene: TRBV2; CDR3aa: CATGGTGNQPQHF
j_gene: TRBJ2-5; abundance: .; v_gene: TRBV7-3; CDR3aa: CASSLRLAGEETQYF
j_gene: TRBJ2-3; abundance: .; v_gene: TRBV30; CDR3aa: CAWSIGGASNTQYF
j_gene: TRBJ2-1; abundance: few; v_gene: TRBV5-1; CDR3aa: CASSLEIAGNKYNEQFF
j_gene: TRBJ1-2; abundance: .; v_gene: TRBV9; CDR3aa: CASSVAATSSSLYYGYTF
j_gene: TRBJ2-1; abundance: few; v_gene: TRBV18; CDR3aa: CASSPNGDSSYNEQFF
j_gene: TRBJ1-3; abundance: .; v_gene: TRBV19; CDR3aa: CASSLTGTGNTIYF
j_gene: TRBJ2-3; abundance: .; v_gene: TRBV18; CDR3aa: CASSLAGGTDTQYF
j_gene: TRBJ2-1; abundance: .; v_gene: TRBV7-8; CDR3aa: CASSGGTTSYNEQFF
j_gene: TRBJ1-5; abundance: once; v_gene: TRBV19; CDR3aa: CASVGTGGNQPQHF
j_gene: TRBJ2-7; abundance: .; v_gene: TRBV7-2; CDR3aa: CASSLVRSSYEQYF
j_gene: TRBJ1-2; abundance: .; v_gene: TRBV28; CDR3aa: CASSSTGTGVDGYTF
j_gene: TRBJ2-7; abundance: .; v_gene: TRBV6-5; CDR3aa: CASIAGSEQYF
j_gene: TRBJ1-3; abundance: once; v_gene: TRBV6-5; CDR3aa: CASSQDRRNTIYF
j_gene: TRBJ2-7; abundance: .; v_gene: TRBV5-5; CDR3aa: CASSLVGVPDRRSYEQYF
j_gene: TRBJ1-4; abundance: .; v_gene: TRBV6-5; CDR3aa: CASTHSGTGSEKLFF
j_gene: TRBJ1-1; abundance: .; v_gene: TRBV5-4; CDR3aa: CASSFRDATEAFF
j_gene: TRBJ1-2; abundance: .; v_gene: TRBV28; CDR3aa: CASRLPKTGAYGYTF
j_gene: TRBJ2-4; abundance: .; v_gene: TRBV2; CDR3aa: CASSELTSGGPPYF
j_gene: TRBJ2-7; abundance: .; v_gene: TRBV9; CDR3aa: CASSVDGGNSYEQYF
j_gene: TRBJ2-2; abundance: .; v_gene: TRBV2; CDR3aa: CATVGTSGNTGELFF
j_gene: TRBJ1-3; abundance: .; v_gene: TRBV9; CDR3aa: CASSVTGSNGNTIYF
j_gene: TRBJ2-7; abundance: .; v_gene: TRBV11-2; CDR3aa: CASSSPGGVTGLYEQYF
j_gene: TRBJ1-2; abundance: .; v_gene: TRBV6-5; CDR3aa: CASSTGQGQSYGYTF
j_gene: TRBJ1-1; abundance: once; v_gene: TRBV11-2; CDR3aa: CASSLDTARGLRINTEAFF
j_gene: TRBJ2-7; abundance: .; v_gene: TRBV5-6; CDR3aa: CASSKGLAGVVDEQYF
j_gene: .; abundance: .; v_gene: TRBV30; CDR3aa: CAWTFSTGSEQYF
j_gene: TRBJ2-7; abundance: .; v_gene: TRBV28; CDR3aa: CASIPHTTGKGPYEQYF
j_gene: TRBJ2-2; abundance: .; v_gene: TRBV7-2; CDR3aa: CASSLFDRDLPGELFF
j_gene: TRBJ1-1; abundance: .; v_gene: TRBV13; CDR3aa: CASSLRTAEAFF
j_gene: TRBJ1-6; abundance: .; v_gene: TRBV21-1; CDR3aa: CASSRDRDNSPLHF
j_gene: TRBJ2-7; abundance: once; v_gene: TRBV5-1; CDR3aa: CASSGGLSSYEQYF
j_gene: TRBJ2-4; abundance: .; v_gene: TRBV19; CDR3aa: CASSPPTGEIAKNIQYF
j_gene: TRBJ1-1; abundance: .; v_gene: TRBV10-3; CDR3aa: CAISPGTGVNTEAFF
j_gene: TRBJ2-5; abundance: .; v_gene: TRBV5-1; CDR3aa: CASSRGGQETQYF
j_gene: TRBJ2-2; abundance: .; v_gene: TRBV19; CDR3aa: CASSIRSPNTGELFF
j_gene: TRBJ2-5; abundance: .; v_gene: TRBV2; CDR3aa: CASSERTAKETQYF
j_gene: TRBJ1-1; abundance: .; v_gene: TRBV15; CDR3aa: CATSRDRIQGLGTEAFF
j_gene: TRBJ1-2; abundance: .; v_gene: TRBV5-6; CDR3aa: CASSPRTGATYGYTF
j_gene: TRBJ1-2; abundance: .; v_gene: TRBV5-4; CDR3aa: CASRLGTDYGYTF
j_gene: TRBJ1-2; abundance: few; v_gene: TRBV6-5; CDR3aa: CASSYNRDRGHRYTF
j_gene: TRBJ2-7; abundance: .; v_gene: TRBV19; CDR3aa: CASSILGGSGTNEQYF
j_gene: TRBJ2-2; abundance: .; v_gene: TRBV5-6; CDR3aa: CASSLAGLGLFF